These T cell receptor beta chains were read from a single sample in a study of T cell responses to AZD1222 COVID-19 vaccine. Generated by immunoSEQ multiplex PCR, the TCRdb table keeps only in-frame clones and is missing some. Of 100,000 to 150,000 clones in the sample, 65% to 90% were seen once. Source: peripheral blood, taken 28 days after the second AZD1222 dose. Source of these receptors: an adult who received the AZD1222 COVID-19 vaccine. The CDR3 runs from the conserved cysteine through the conserved F or W. Clone size is given for some rows only: seen once, a few or many times, or a class if the clone is expanded.

length	V	size	J	CDR3
16	TRBV6-2/TRBV6-3	NA	TRBJ1-1	CASSFGQKLMNTEAFF
15	TRBV6-5	NA	TRBJ2-3	CASSYQAAITDTQYF
14	TRBV27	NA	TRBJ2-7	CASSYTGPSYEQYF
13	TRBV6-6	NA	TRBJ1-6	CASTFDRNSPLHF
15	TRBV29-1	NA	TRBJ2-1	CSVTPTSGGLNEQFF
15	TRBV11-1	NA	TRBJ2-7	CASSISRGGPYEQYF
14	TRBV7-9	NA	TRBJ1-5	CASSFELGGQPQHF
16	TRBV6-4	NA	TRBJ2-3	CASSDSAGGGSDTQYF
15	TRBV6-5	NA	TRBJ2-7	CASSRLSTGDYEQYF
17	TRBV28	NA	TRBJ2-3	CASTRGSGGIGTDTQYF
19	TRBV7-2	NA	TRBJ2-1	CASSSISGGKESSYNEQFF
14	TRBV6-6	NA	TRBJ1-3	CASSNRQVGNTIYF
11	TRBV12-3/TRBV12-4	NA	TRBJ2-7	CASRSGYEQYF
13	TRBV7-2	NA	TRBJ2-7	CASSVSYTTEQYF
12	TRBV6-6	NA	TRBJ1-1	CASSQGHLGAFF
16	TRBV7-2	NA	TRBJ1-1	CASSLGRAGIGTEAFF
13	TRBV9	NA	TRBJ1-2	CASSREGGYGYTF
14	TRBV4-1	NA	TRBJ1-2	CASSQTGDRGGYTF
16	TRBV7-8	NA	TRBJ1-5	CASSLGGSNDNQPQHF
14	TRBV19	NA	TRBJ1-6	CASKETGANSPLHF
14	TRBV2	NA	TRBJ1-1	CASNSGIMNTEAFF
13	TRBV7-9	NA	TRBJ1-1	CASSLPSAMEAFF
12	TRBV6-2/TRBV6-3	NA	TRBJ2-2	CASSWGAGELFF
18	TRBV27	NA	TRBJ2-4	CASSSPAGGWGAKNIQYF
13	TRBV5-1	NA	TRBJ1-6	CASSLASDSPLHF
15	TRBV6-6	NA	TRBJ2-3	CASSGQGGGADTQYF
13	TRBV2	NA	TRBJ1-1	CASSAESHGEAFF
14	TRBV11-1	few	TRBJ1-6	CASSPDRGNSPLHF
11	TRBV24-1	NA	TRBJ2-1	CATTAGDEQFF
14	TRBV18	NA	TRBJ2-7	CASSPPGLRYEQYF
13	TRBV18	NA	TRBJ2-1	CASSPVGDREQFF
13	TRBV24-1	NA	TRBJ1-2	CATSDVDGDGYTF
15	TRBV6-1	NA	TRBJ1-2	CASSDGGAILYGYTF
16	TRBV4-1	many	TRBJ2-3	CASSPTPRRATDTQYF
11	TRBV3-1/TRBV3-2	NA	TRBJ2-7	CASSPYLLQYF
13	TRBV2	NA	TRBJ1-2	CASSPGPIYGYTF
13	TRBV7-8	few	TRBJ1-1	CASAASENTEAFF
13	TRBV11-3	NA	TRBJ2-5	CASSLALRETQYF